The 7 T cell receptor beta chains listed next were all sequenced from one sample in a study of breast tumors, draining lymph nodes, adjacent tissues. Breast cancer patients provided tissue from their axillary draining lymph nodes. TCRdb itself ran the multiplex PCR reads through MiXCR, one entry per CDR3 protein. There are 150,000 to 200,000 distinct CDR3 sequences in the sample; 25% to 40% occur only once, and around 4.1% lies in the top ten. Input material: axillary lymph node tissue. Every receptor here comes from a female donor with breast cancer. Some clones in this sample may be carry-over from other donors' samples.

This clonotype showed up many times. The CDR3 loop reads CASSLSRNYGYTF. CDR3 bases: TGTGCCAGCAGCTTATCAAGGAACTATGGCTACACCTTC. The chain recombines TRBV7-2 with TRBJ1-2, with D hard to call. Trimming removed 2 bases from V and 2 bases from J, with 6 bases in between. Germline V gene sequence: CDR1 SGHTA, CDR2 FQGNSA. This CDR3 has 13 residues.

This clonotype was detected a few times. This chain joins TRBV20-1 and TRBJ1-1, with D possibly being TRBD1 (5 bases). The CDR3 length is 17 residues. Germline loops: CDR1 DFQATT, CDR2 SNEGSKA (reference sequence). V was pared by 2 bases and J by 2 bases, with 21 bases between. The CDR3 spells CSARPRVKGTVNTEAFF. CDR3 nucleotide sequence: TGCAGTGCTAGACCGAGGGTAAAGGGGACGGTCAACACTGAAGCTTTCTTT.

This clonotype was seen at least ten times. This rearrangement joins TRBV19 to TRBJ2-5, with D possibly TRBD1 on 5 matching bases. V lost 8 bases, J lost 3 bases, and 7 bases lay in between. In germline, CDR1 is LNHDA, CDR2 SQIVND (reference sequence). The CDR3 consists of 11 residues. CDR3: CASLGEETQYF. The CDR3 DNA sequence: TGTGCCAGTTTAGGGGAAGAGACCCAGTACTTC.

There are many counts of this clonotype. This chain joins TRBV12-3 or TRBV12-4 and TRBJ1-2; the D gene is possibly TRBD1 (5 bases). CDR3 length: 13 residues. The V gene lost 5 bases and the J gene lost 6 bases, with 13 bases spanning the gap. CDR3 region: CASSRGGLDGYTF. CDR3 nucleotide sequence: TGTGCCAGCAGTCGCGGGGGTCTGGATGGCTACACCTTC.

V gene TRBV12-3 or TRBV12-4 combines with J gene TRBJ1-1; no firm D call. This CDR3 is 14 amino acids long. V dropped 2 bases and J dropped 5 bases, with 12 bases sitting between them. The CDR3 DNA reads TGTGCCAGCAGTTTAAGGCCCATAAATACTGAAGCTTTCTTT. Translated, it gives CASSLRPINTEAFF.

This clonotype appeared many times. V gene TRBV6-1 combines with J gene TRBJ2-3, with D possibly TRBD2 on 6 matching bases. CDR3 length: 15 amino acids. Germline V gives CDR1 MNHNS, CDR2 SASEGT. Trimming stripped 10 bases from V and 2 bases from J, with 19 bases between. The CDR3 is CAITAGGVTTDTQYF. The CDR3 DNA reads TGTGCCATAACAGCAGGCGGGGTAACCACAGATACGCAGTATTTT.

On this clonotype itself: A much bigger clone sits one base away, suggesting this may be a read error. V gene TRBV5-6 combines with J gene TRBJ1-2; 8 bases match TRBD1. Unmatched junction bases numbered 9, after V lost 7 bases and J lost 4 bases. Germline V gene lookup returns CDR1 SGHDT and CDR2 YYEEEE. This CDR3 contains 14 residues. CDR3: CASGPGTGVYGYTF. The CDR3 DNA is TGTGCCAGCGGGCCCGGGACAGGTGTCTATGGCTACACCTTC.